This T cell receptor (beta chain) was recorded in a study of blood T cell repertoires in COVID-19. Study overall: From T cells, B-cell-depleted T cells, or PBMCs came the material, which was cDNA or gDNA.

Assignment of participants to cohorts was predicated upon participant-reported clinical history. Cohort 3 recovery required two negative PCRs, clearance, or symptom resolution. Original processing notes: Reference gene primer amplification in the assay estimated nucleated cell counts. The assay was immunoSEQ multiplex PCR, and TCRdb's table has in-frame clones only and misses some. The V and J calls and clone size were taken over from that table, and D and trimming were inferred from the DNA. Of about 410,000 clones in the sample, around nine tenths were seen once. J was trimmed by 5 bases and V by 6 bases; bases with no gene match: 6. This CDR3 region has 13 residues. Germline lookup yields CDR1 SQVTM and CDR2 ANQGSEA.

The source is a woman in her twenties or thirties who had recovered from COVID-19. The chain carries TRBV29-1 and TRBJ1-1; 10 bases line up with TRBD1. The specimen sequenced was PBMCs or T cells enriched from blood (not recorded which). The CDR3: CSVPGTGVTEAFF. CDR3 sequence (DNA): TGCAGCGTCCCCGGGACAGGGGTTACTGAAGCTTTCTTT.